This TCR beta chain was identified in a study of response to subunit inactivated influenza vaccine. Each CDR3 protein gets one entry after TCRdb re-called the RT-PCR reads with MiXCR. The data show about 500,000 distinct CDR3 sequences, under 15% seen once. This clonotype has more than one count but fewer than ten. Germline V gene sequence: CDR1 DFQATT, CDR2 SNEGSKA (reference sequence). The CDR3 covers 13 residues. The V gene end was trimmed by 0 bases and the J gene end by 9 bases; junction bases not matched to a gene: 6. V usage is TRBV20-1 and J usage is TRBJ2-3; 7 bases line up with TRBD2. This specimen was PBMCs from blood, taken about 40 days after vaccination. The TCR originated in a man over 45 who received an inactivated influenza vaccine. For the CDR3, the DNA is TGCAGTGCTAGAGAGGGGACTACGACAACGCAGTATTTT. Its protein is CSAREGTTTTQYF.